This TCR beta chain was captured by sequencing in a study of beta chain features in type 1 diabetes. The authors reverse transcribed all of the isolated RNA, so sequencing captured expressed TCRB transcripts. Assay used: immunoSEQ multiplex PCR; TCRdb lists only in-frame clones, some missing. The data hold 810,000 or so clones, with 17% observed a single time. This clone showed up just a few times. What it binds is unknown. Different DNA sequences within this sample yield the same CDR3. The ends were cut back, 0 bases at V and 0 bases at J, with 7 bases in the middle. Looked up from germline, CDR1 is MNHEY and CDR2 is SVGAGI. The CDR3 spans 15 residues. Findings and limits, study-wide: Patients with Type 1 diabetes showed moderately but significantly shorter TCRB CDR3s in all four CD4+ subsets.

This chain uses TRBV6-5 with TRBJ2-3; D remains ambiguous. Material: naive CD4+ T cells from blood. The clonotype comes from a woman aged 18-29 years in good health. The CDR3 here is CASSYSISSTDTQYF. DNA of the CDR3: TGTGCCAGCAGTTACTCGATATCTAGCACAGATACGCAGTATTTT.